This T cell receptor beta chain was recovered during a study of cytomegalovirus exposure and HLA in healthy donors. The V end was cut by 8 bases, the J end by 0 bases, with 17 bases between. Germline V gives CDR1 MNHEY, CDR2 SMNVEV (reference sequence). There are 15 residues in the CDR3. Generated by immunoSEQ multiplex PCR, the TCRdb table keeps only in-frame clones and is missing some. The sample lists some 240,000 clones; roughly 83% were seen once. Sequencing used PBMCs. The rearrangement uses TRBV27 and TRBJ2-7; D remains ambiguous. The origin of this receptor is a woman aged 18-30 years in good health and CMV-seronegative. The CDR3 coding sequence is TGTGCCAGCGCTTTACTGGGTCAGAGCTCCTACGAGCAGTACTTC. It codes for CASALLGQSSYEQYF.